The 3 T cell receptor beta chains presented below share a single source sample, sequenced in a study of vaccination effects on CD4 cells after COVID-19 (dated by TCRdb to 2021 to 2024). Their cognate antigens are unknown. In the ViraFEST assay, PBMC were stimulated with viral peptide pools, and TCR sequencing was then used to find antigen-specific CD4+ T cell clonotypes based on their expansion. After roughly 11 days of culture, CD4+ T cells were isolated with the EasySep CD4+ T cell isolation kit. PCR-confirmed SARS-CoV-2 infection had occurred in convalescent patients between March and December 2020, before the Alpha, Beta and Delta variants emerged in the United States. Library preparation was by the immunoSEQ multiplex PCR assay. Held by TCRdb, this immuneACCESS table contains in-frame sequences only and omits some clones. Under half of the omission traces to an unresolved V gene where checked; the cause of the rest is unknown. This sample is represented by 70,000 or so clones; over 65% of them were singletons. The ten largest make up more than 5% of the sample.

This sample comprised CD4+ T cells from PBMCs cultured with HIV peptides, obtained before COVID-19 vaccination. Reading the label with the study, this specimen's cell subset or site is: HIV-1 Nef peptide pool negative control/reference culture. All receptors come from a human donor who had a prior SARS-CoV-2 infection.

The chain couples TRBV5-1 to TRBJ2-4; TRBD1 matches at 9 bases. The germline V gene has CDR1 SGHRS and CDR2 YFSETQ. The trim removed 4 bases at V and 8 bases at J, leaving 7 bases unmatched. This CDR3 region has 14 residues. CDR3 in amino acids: CASSATGGSDIQYF. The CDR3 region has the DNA TGCGCCAGCAGCGCGACAGGGGGGTCAGACATTCAGTACTTC.

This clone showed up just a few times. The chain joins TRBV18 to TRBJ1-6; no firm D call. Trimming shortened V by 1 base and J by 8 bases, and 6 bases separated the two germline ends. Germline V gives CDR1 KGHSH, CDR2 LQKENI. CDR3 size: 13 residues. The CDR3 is CASSPRADSPLHF. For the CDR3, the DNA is TGTGCCAGCTCACCACGGGCAGATTCACCCCTCCACTTT.

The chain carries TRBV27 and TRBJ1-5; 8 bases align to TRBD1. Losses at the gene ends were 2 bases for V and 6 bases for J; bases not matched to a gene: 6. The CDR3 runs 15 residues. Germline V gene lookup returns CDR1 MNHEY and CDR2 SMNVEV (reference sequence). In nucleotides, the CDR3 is TGTGCCAGCAGTTTACGACAGGGGAAAGGTCAGCCCCAGCATTTT. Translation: CASSLRQGKGQPQHF.